This T cell receptor (beta chain) derives from a study of blood T cell repertoires in COVID-19. In the original analysis: For nucleated cells, counts were estimated from reference gene primer amplification. The table came from immunoSEQ multiplex PCR; TCRdb's copy has only in-frame clones and leaves some out. V and J calls and clone size follow that table, whereas D and trimming were derived from the DNA. The data show around 100,000 clones, about nine tenths seen once. The receptor's source is a man aged 45-60 years with acute or convalescent COVID-19. Material: peripheral blood.

CDR3: CASSPQVQGREAFF. The CDR3 DNA follows: TGTGCCAGCTCACCACAGGTTCAGGGTCGGGAAGCTTTCTTT. The chain recombines TRBV18 with TRBJ1-1, with D tentatively TRBD1 (5 bases). Germline CDR1 is KGHSH and CDR2 is LQKENI. There are 14 residues in the CDR3. Trimming stripped 1 base from V and 8 bases from J, with 14 bases between.